The rows below give T cell receptor beta chains drawn from one sample of a study of T-cell reconstitution after alpha-beta-depleted transplantation in children. TCRdb re-called the PCR reads through MiXCR, storing one row per CDR3 protein. Of more than 550,000 distinct CDR3 sequences listed, 8% to 11% are singletons. The sequenced sample was PBMCs from the stem cell graft donor, obtained from the stem cell graft. Source of these receptors: a human donor who donated a stem cell graft to a child with acute myeloid leukemia. Each CDR3 is given with its conserved first and last residue. A D gene is named only where the DNA matches it firmly. Clone size appears in some rows only: once, few, many, or a class for an expanded clone.

V	D	J	size	CDR3	DNA
TRBV4-3	-	TRBJ2-1	many	CASSQDRAEPYNEQFF	TGCGCCAGCAGCCAAGATCGGGCAGAGCCCTACAATGAGCAGTTCTTC
TRBV12-3/TRBV12-4	-	TRBJ2-3	many	CASSPMGGGDTQYF	TGTGCCAGCAGTCCAATGGGCGGTGGAGATACGCAGTATTTT
TRBV6-1	TRBD2	TRBJ2-3	-	CASSRTSGRLWDTQYF	TGTGCCAGCAGTCGGACTAGCGGGAGGCTCTGGGATACGCAGTATTTT
TRBV20-1	-	TRBJ2-6	many	CSANTGTTSSGANVLTF	TGCAGTGCTAACACTGGAACGACGTCTTCTGGGGCCAACGTCCTGACTTTC
TRBV25-1	TRBD1	TRBJ2-6	few	CASSDLRTGMFSGANVLTF	TGTGCCAGCAGTGACCTACGGACAGGCATGTTCTCTGGGGCCAACGTCCTGACTTTC
TRBV7-2	-	TRBJ2-3	few	CASSFMAGTDTQYF	TGTGCCAGCAGCTTCATGGCAGGCACAGATACGCAGTATTTT
TRBV30	TRBD2	TRBJ2-2	-	CAWAGESTGELFF	TGTGCCTGGGCGGGAGAATCCACCGGGGAGCTGTTTTTT
TRBV20-1	TRBD2	TRBJ2-1	-	CSAGRAGGPSNEQFF	TGCAGTGCTGGACGGGCGGGAGGGCCCAGCAATGAGCAGTTCTTC
TRBV7-2	-	TRBJ2-3	many	CASSFLPDTQYF	TGTGCCAGCAGCTTTTTACCCGATACGCAGTATTTT
TRBV29-1	-	TRBJ1-3	many	CSVAGTRSGNTIYF	TGCAGCGTTGCAGGCACTCGCTCTGGAAACACCATATATTTT
TRBV20-1	-	TRBJ1-1	many	CSARSSIGEMTEAFF	TGCAGTGCTAGATCTAGTATCGGGGAAATGACTGAAGCTTTCTTT
TRBV7-2	TRBD2	TRBJ2-1	-	CASSLAGLAGVGNEQFF	TGTGCCAGCAGCTTAGCGGGCCTAGCGGGAGTAGGTAATGAGCAGTTCTTC
TRBV19	TRBD2	TRBJ2-1	-	CASRQGTSGNNEQFF	TGTGCCAGTAGACAGGGTACTAGCGGGAACAATGAGCAGTTCTTC
TRBV10-3	-	TRBJ1-5	few	CATRDVNSNQPQHF	TGTGCCACCCGGGACGTCAATAGCAATCAGCCCCAGCATTTT
TRBV20-1	-	TRBJ2-7	few	CSSVAKIYEQYF	TGCAGTTCGGTAGCCAAAATTTACGAGCAGTACTTC
TRBV5-1	TRBD2	TRBJ2-5	few	CASEAGERGKTQYF	TGCGCCAGCGAGGCGGGAGAGAGAGGGAAGACCCAGTACTTC
TRBV12-3/TRBV12-4	-	TRBJ2-7	many	CASKDGGKGEQYF	TGTGCCAGCAAAGACGGGGGTAAGGGTGAGCAGTACTTC
TRBV25-1	-	TRBJ2-7	many	CASSPPGPYYEQYF	TGTGCCAGCAGTCCGCCGGGTCCATACTACGAGCAGTACTTC
TRBV28	TRBD1	TRBJ2-3	few	CASLPGGIGTYTQYF	TGTGCCAGCTTACCAGGGGGCATCGGCACATATACGCAGTATTTT
TRBV5-8	-	TRBJ2-1	few	CASRTLESQWFNEQFF	TGTGCCAGCAGAACCTTGGAGAGTCAGTGGTTCAATGAGCAGTTCTTC
TRBV20-1	TRBD2	TRBJ2-7	many	CSARTSGTREQYF	TGCAGTGCTAGGACTAGCGGGACCCGGGAGCAGTACTTC
TRBV29-1	TRBD2	TRBJ2-7	many	CSVEERAGGSYEQYF	TGCAGCGTTGAAGAAAGAGCGGGAGGATCCTACGAGCAGTACTTC